This T cell receptor beta chain appears in the sequencing data of a study of cytomegalovirus exposure and HLA in healthy donors. The PCR had 60 Vbeta and 13 Jbeta primers. The method was immunoSEQ multiplex PCR; TCRdb's version includes in-frame clones alone and lacks a portion of them. The sample includes 150,000 to 200,000 clones, more than 65% of them seen just once. This CDR3 spans 14 amino acids. From germline, CDR1 is KGHSH and CDR2 LQKENI. The V segment lost 5 bases and the J segment 2 bases; nucleotides outside the gene matches: 4. With regard to this clone: The antigen remains undetermined.

Broader study findings: According to reports, the classifier identified cytomegalovirus status with high specificity and sensitivity. Many donors shared some public TCRs, even though most TCR sequences were rare. On later analysis, the bulk of CMV-associated TCR beta chains appeared to be HLA-restricted.

The clonotype comes from a woman aged 50 to 60 in good health and CMV-seronegative. Sequencing was carried out using PBMCs. The chain uses TRBV18 and TRBJ2-7, with 9 bases matching TRBD2. The CDR3 sequence: CASSGGGDTYEQYF. CDR3 nucleotides: TGTGCCAGCTCAGGCGGGGGGGATACCTACGAGCAGTACTTC.